The 8 T cell receptor beta chains reported below all come from one sample, sequenced in a study of blood T cell repertoires in COVID-19. TCRdb's table, derived via immunoSEQ multiplex PCR, lists solely in-frame clones and lacks some. The profile shows some 220,000 clones, approximately 84% of them singletons. The sequenced sample was peripheral blood. The source of these receptors is a man aged 50-59 years with acute or convalescent COVID-19.

The chain recombines TRBV3-1 (or the pseudogene TRBV3-2) with TRBJ2-7; 12 bases match TRBD2. CDR3 size: 16 residues. With V trimmed by 4 bases and J by 2 bases, 6 bases remained unmatched. CDR1 is LGHDT, CDR2 YNNKEL, per germline (reference sequence). CDR3 sequence reads: CASSRQGTSGPYEQYF. The CDR3 nucleotides read TGTGCCAGCAGCCGACAAGGGACTAGCGGGCCCTACGAGCAGTACTTC.

The chain employs TRBV29-1 and TRBJ2-1; 15 positions agree with TRBD2. The CDR3 covers 13 residues. V lost 6 bases, J lost 14 bases, and 8 bases stayed unmatched. Germline V gene lookup returns CDR1 SQVTM and CDR2 ANQGSEA. The CDR3 sequence: CSVRTSGGVIEFF. CDR3 in DNA: TGCAGCGTAAGGACTAGCGGGGGGGTAATTGAGTTCTTC.

Concerning this clone itself: One junction end does not reproduce the germline sequence, and a read error may be involved. This rearrangement joins TRBV6-6 to TRBJ2-7; 10 nucleotides line up with TRBD1. The CDR3 runs to 13 residues. Germline loops: CDR1 MNHNY, CDR2 SVGAGI (reference sequence). CDR3 loop: CASSESGTGVGLF. The CDR3 nucleotides read TGTGCCAGCAGCGAGTCCGGGACAGGGGTCGGGTTATTC.

The V gene is TRBV5-1, the J gene TRBJ1-1, with D unresolved. Germline V CDR1 and CDR2: SGHRS, YFSETQ. The CDR3 has 14 amino acids. V was shortened by 4 bases and J by 1 base, with 11 bases between the two germline ends. The CDR3 DNA reads TGCGCCAGCAGCCGGCTAGTCCAGAACACTGAAGCTTTCTTT. Protein product: CASSRLVQNTEAFF.

V usage is TRBV2 and J usage is TRBJ2-5; TRBD1 matches at 9 bases. The CDR3 has 14 amino acids. J was trimmed by 5 bases and V by 5 bases; bases with no gene match: 6. CDR1 and CDR2 from the germline V gene are SNHLY and FYNNEI. This CDR3 is CASSPGTGFETQYF. The CDR3 DNA is TGTGCCAGCAGTCCCGGGACAGGGTTCGAGACCCAGTACTTC. Drawing the rest from reference TRBV2 and TRBJ2-5, the complete variable domain is EPEVTQTPSHQVTQMGQEVILRCVPISNHLYFYWYRQILGQKVEFLVSFYNNEISEKSEIFDDQFSVERPDGSNFTLKIRSTKLEDSAMYFCASSPGTGFETQYFGPGTRLLVL.

J is TRBJ2-7 and V is TRBV7-2, with TRBD2 matching 15 bases. After removal of 2 bases from V and 7 bases from J, the junction contained 6 bases not matched to a gene. This CDR3 has 16 amino acids. Germline CDR1 is SGHTA and CDR2 is FQGNSA. The CDR3 region has the DNA TGTGCCAGCAGCTTATGGACTAGCGGGAGGGCTTATGAGCAGTACTTC. Residues: CASSLWTSGRAYEQYF. Supplemented by reference TRBV7-2 and TRBJ2-7, the full variable domain reads GAGVSQSPSNKVTEKGKDVELRCDPISGHTALYWYRQSLGQGLEFLIYFQGNSAPDKSGLPSDRFSAERTGGSVSTLTIQRTQQEDSAVYLCASSLWTSGRAYEQYFGPGTRLTVT.

The chain uses TRBV21-1 and TRBJ2-1; TRBD2, the table's D call, was not compared with the DNA. TRBV21-1 is a pseudogene segment. This CDR3 contains 15 residues. CDR3 bases: TGTGCCAGCAGCCCTCGGACTAGCGGGAAAGGCGAGCAGTTCTTC. This gives the protein CASSPRTSGKGEQFF.

The chain uses TRBV9 and TRBJ1-5; a possible D gene is TRBD1 (5 bases). Germline values: CDR1 SGDLS, CDR2 YYNGEE. This CDR3 has 13 amino acids. V lost 0 bases to trimming and J lost 9 bases, with 10 bases between them. Here the CDR3 DNA reads TGTGCCAGCAGCGTAGACCAGGGCTGGCCCCAGCATTTT. Its translation is CASSVDQGWPQHF.